Listed below are T cell receptor beta chains from one sample, sequenced in a study of T-cell memory formation after mild COVID-19. TCRdb redid the calling of the 5' RACE reads with MiXCR, one entry per CDR3 protein. This sample carries some 600,000 distinct CDR3 sequences, roughly a sixth of them seen once, and the ten largest clones take about 8.6%. Sample: PBMCs or a T cell subset sorted from them (not recorded which). These receptor sequences come from an adult woman who had mild COVID-19 (a few samples of this study predate the infection). Cell type and time point are not known. The CDR3 runs from the conserved cysteine through the conserved F or W. The D gene is left open where the match is weak. Clone size appears in some rows only: once, few, many, or a class for an expanded clone.

abundance,j_gene,d_gene,v_gene,CDR3aa,CDR3nt
.,TRBJ1-5,.,TRBV7-6,CASSLGTVNQPQHF,TGTGCCAGCAGCTTAGGGACAGTGAATCAGCCCCAGCATTTT
.,TRBJ1-5,.,TRBV12-3/TRBV12-4,CASSLATGANPQHF,TGTGCCAGCAGTTTAGCGACAGGTGCAAATCCCCAGCATTTT
.,TRBJ2-7,.,TRBV7-2,CASSLAGGYYEQYF,TGTGCCAGCAGCTTAGCCGGGGGCTACTACGAGCAGTACTTC
.,TRBJ2-7,.,TRBV7-2,CASSRTLTGYEQYF,TGTGCCAGCAGCCGGACACTAACCGGCTACGAGCAGTACTTC
.,TRBJ1-1,TRBD1,TRBV29-1,CSVVQGPPEAFF,TGCAGCGTTGTACAGGGGCCTCCTGAAGCTTTCTTT
many,TRBJ1-1,.,TRBV20-1,CSARTWDTTEAFF,TGCAGTGCTAGAACTTGGGACACCACTGAAGCTTTCTTT
.,TRBJ1-1,.,TRBV6-1,CASSEDPIPTEAFF,TGTGCCAGCAGTGAAGACCCGATCCCCACTGAAGCTTTCTTT
few,TRBJ2-1,.,TRBV20-1,CSVEPYNEQFF,TGCAGTGTGGAACCCTACAATGAGCAGTTCTTC
.,TRBJ1-3,.,TRBV6-1,CASSERGRNTIYF,TGTGCCAGCAGTGAAAGGGGGAGAAACACCATATATTTT
.,TRBJ1-2,.,TRBV7-2,CASSSKSPYGYTF,TGTGCCAGCAGCTCAAAGAGCCCCTATGGCTACACCTTC
.,TRBJ2-2,.,TRBV13,CASAWAGDYTGELFF,TGTGCCAGCGCCTGGGCAGGGGATTACACCGGGGAGCTGTTTTTT
once,TRBJ1-2,TRBD1,TRBV6-5,CASRGRPGGYGYTF,TGTGCCAGCAGGGGACGGCCAGGGGGTTACGGCTACACCTTC
few,TRBJ1-1,.,TRBV4-1,CASSQDWDTEAFF,TGCGCCAGCAGCCAAGATTGGGACACTGAAGCTTTCTTT
few,TRBJ1-6,TRBD1,TRBV6-1,CASSGGTGVSPLHF,TGTGCCAGCAGCGGGGGGACAGGGGTTTCACCCCTCCACTTT
few,TRBJ2-1,.,TRBV5-1,CASSLDLGSNEQFF,TGCGCCAGCAGCTTGGATCTGGGCAGTAATGAGCAGTTCTTC
once,TRBJ1-4,.,TRBV4-1,CASSQVSNEKLFF,TGCGCCAGCAGCCAAGTCAGTAATGAAAAACTGTTTTTT
few,TRBJ2-1,.,TRBV7-9,CASSNTRDHQFF,TGTGCCAGCAGCAACACCCGGGACCATCAGTTCTTC
few,TRBJ2-1,.,TRBV4-2,CASSPVLWGNEQFF,TGTGCCAGCAGCCCGGTGCTTTGGGGGAATGAGCAGTTCTTC
few,TRBJ1-2,.,TRBV20-1,CSARDHGPGYTF,TGCAGTGCTAGAGATCATGGCCCGGGCTACACCTTC
few,TRBJ1-4,.,TRBV3-1,CASSQRRGNEKLFF,TGTGCCAGCAGCCAAAGACGGGGTAATGAAAAACTGTTTTTT
few,TRBJ2-1,TRBD1,TRBV7-9,CASSHGTGGNEQFF,TGTGCCAGCAGCCATGGGACAGGGGGCAATGAGCAGTTCTTC
once,TRBJ1-1,.,TRBV12-3/TRBV12-4,CATRRQAYTEAFF,TGTGCCACCCGCCGACAGGCCTACACTGAAGCTTTCTTT
few,TRBJ2-2,TRBD2,TRBV3-1,CASSYAGVRAGELFF,TGTGCCAGCAGTTATGCGGGAGTAAGGGCCGGGGAGCTGTTTTTT
many,TRBJ2-3,.,TRBV11-2,CASSGSVRDTQYF,TGTGCCAGCAGCGGGAGTGTGAGAGATACGCAGTATTTT
.,TRBJ2-3,.,TRBV5-1,CASSVGGNTDTQYF,TGCGCCAGCAGTGTCGGGGGCAACACAGATACGCAGTATTTT
.,TRBJ1-1,.,TRBV19,CASSIFGANTEAFF,TGTGCCAGTAGTATTTTCGGGGCGAACACTGAAGCTTTCTTT
few,TRBJ2-2,.,TRBV19,CASRGKNTGELFF,TGTGCCAGTAGGGGAAAGAACACCGGGGAGCTGTTTTTT
.,TRBJ2-5,.,TRBV29-1,CSVVSGRSQETQYF,TGCAGCGTTGTAAGCGGCAGGAGTCAAGAGACCCAGTACTTC
.,TRBJ1-5,.,TRBV7-2,CASRRTVNQPQHF,TGTGCCAGCAGGAGGACAGTGAATCAGCCCCAGCATTTT
.,TRBJ2-7,TRBD1,TRBV2,CASRAPGTGVYEQYF,TGTGCCAGCAGGGCCCCGGGGACAGGGGTCTACGAGCAGTACTTC
.,TRBJ1-2,TRBD1,TRBV27,CASSIYRGRSYGYTF,TGTGCCAGCAGTATCTACAGGGGTCGTAGCTATGGCTACACCTTC
.,TRBJ2-5,.,TRBV19,CASSIGQRGETQYF,TGTGCCAGTAGTATAGGACAGAGAGGGGAGACCCAGTACTTC
few,TRBJ2-3,.,TRBV7-9,CAADWGPQGGQYF,TGTGCCGCAGACTGGGGCCCTCAAGGGGGGCAGTATTTT
.,TRBJ2-3,.,TRBV9,CASSSRTVTDTQYF,TGTGCCAGCAGCTCAAGGACTGTTACAGATACGCAGTATTTT
.,TRBJ2-1,.,TRBV12-5,CASEGLRNNEQFF,TGTGCTAGCGAGGGGTTGAGGAACAATGAGCAGTTCTTC
.,TRBJ2-3,TRBD1,TRBV5-1,CASSLTGGLSTDTQYF,TGCGCCAGCAGCTTGACAGGGGGCCTTAGCACAGATACGCAGTATTTT
few,TRBJ1-3,.,TRBV5-6,CASSLMGGSIKSGNTVYF,TGTGCCAGCAGCCTGATGGGAGGCTCTATAAAATCTGGAAACACCGTATATTTT
few,TRBJ1-5,.,TRBV21-1,CASSKNTTRTEGSGQPQHF,TGTGCCAGCAGCAAAAACACCACAAGGACAGAGGGGAGTGGACAGCCCCAGCATTTT
few,TRBJ2-3,TRBD2,TRBV6-5,CASRVIAGRTDTQYF,TGTGCCAGCAGGGTTATAGCGGGGCGCACAGATACGCAGTATTTT
.,TRBJ1-2,.,TRBV20-1,CSAIILETGRINYGYTF,TGCAGTGCTATAATCCTAGAAACAGGAAGAATTAACTATGGCTACACCTTC
.,TRBJ2-2,TRBD2,TRBV7-2,CASSTGLAHGELFF,TGTGCCAGCAGCACCGGACTAGCCCACGGGGAGCTGTTTTTT
few,TRBJ1-2,.,TRBV20-1,CSARGAFVHGYTF,TGCAGTGCTAGAGGGGCCTTTGTTCATGGCTACACCTTC
.,TRBJ1-5,TRBD1,TRBV20-1,CSASGQGGNQPQHF,TGCAGTGCATCCGGACAGGGCGGCAATCAGCCCCAGCATTTT
few,TRBJ2-7,TRBD1,TRBV12-3/TRBV12-4,CASALHRGPYEQYF,TGTGCCAGCGCCCTCCACAGGGGACCCTACGAGCAGTACTTC
many,TRBJ1-5,.,TRBV29-1,CSVKRAFDQPQHF,TGCAGCGTCAAAAGGGCATTTGATCAGCCCCAGCATTTT
few,TRBJ2-1,TRBD2,TRBV7-2,CASSSSGRSSYNEQFF,TGTGCCAGCAGCTCTAGCGGGAGGAGCTCCTACAATGAGCAGTTCTTC
few,TRBJ2-2,.,TRBV12-3/TRBV12-4,CASSPRGQGDTGELFF,TGTGCCAGCAGTCCTCGGGGGCAGGGGGACACCGGGGAGCTGTTTTTT
few,TRBJ2-2,.,TRBV7-3,CASSPPSGPNTGELFF,TGTGCCAGCAGCCCCCCAAGCGGCCCGAACACCGGGGAGCTGTTTTTT